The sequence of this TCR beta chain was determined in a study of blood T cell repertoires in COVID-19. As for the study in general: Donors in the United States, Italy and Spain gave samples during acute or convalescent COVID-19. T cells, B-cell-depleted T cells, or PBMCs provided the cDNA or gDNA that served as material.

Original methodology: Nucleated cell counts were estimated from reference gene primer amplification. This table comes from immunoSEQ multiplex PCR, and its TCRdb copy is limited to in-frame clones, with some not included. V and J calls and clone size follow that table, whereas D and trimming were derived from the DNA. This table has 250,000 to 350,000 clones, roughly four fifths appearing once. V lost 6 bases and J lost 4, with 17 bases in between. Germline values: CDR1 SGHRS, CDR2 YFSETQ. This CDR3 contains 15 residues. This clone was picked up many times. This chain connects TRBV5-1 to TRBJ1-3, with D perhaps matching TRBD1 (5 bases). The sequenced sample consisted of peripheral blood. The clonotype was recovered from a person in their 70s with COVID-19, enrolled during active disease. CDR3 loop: CASIGGAPRGNTIYF. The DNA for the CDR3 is TGCGCCAGCATAGGTGGGGCTCCCAGAGGAAACACCATATATTTT.